The 21 T cell receptor beta chains listed next were all sequenced from one sample in a study of T cells in Graves' hyperthyroidism and ophthalmopathy. RNA transcripts were the template for amplifying TCR beta CDR3 regions. The HTBI primer set was used in a first-round RT-PCR of the TCR CDR3. One entry per CDR3 protein results from TCRdb running MiXCR on the multiplex PCR reads. This table holds 490,000 or so distinct CDR3 sequences, 20% to 25% found once. Sequenced material: blood. The source of these receptors is an older woman with Graves' ophthalmopathy.

The V and J genes are TRBV6-1 and TRBJ1-1, with 8 bases matching TRBD1. Per germline, CDR1 MNHNS and CDR2 SASEGT. This CDR3 contains 13 residues. Trimming removed 5 bases from V and 8 bases from J; junction bases left unmatched: 7. CDR3 coding DNA: TGTGCCAGCAGTTTCAACGGACAGGGCGAAGCTTTCTTT. Protein product: CASSFNGQGEAFF.

This clonotype was seen a few times. This sequence joins TRBV19 and TRBJ1-5; 9 bases are a match to TRBD1. The germline CDR1 and CDR2 sequences are LNHDA and SQIVND (reference sequence). CDR3 length equals 13 residues. V lost 7 bases, J lost 10 bases, and 8 bases stayed unmatched. CDR3 in amino acids: CASNSGTGFPQHF. As DNA, the CDR3 is TGTGCCAGTAACTCCGGGACAGGGTTTCCCCAGCATTTT.

This clonotype was observed a handful of times. This sequence joins TRBV18 and TRBJ2-7; 7 nucleotides match TRBD2. The junction had 0 bases not matched to a gene; V was cut back by 3 bases and J by 7 bases. The CDR3 has 11 residues. Germline V gene lookup returns CDR1 KGHSH and CDR2 LQKENI. In DNA, the CDR3 is TGTGCCAGCTCACCTAGCGGGGAGCAGTACTTC. Its translation is CASSPSGEQYF.

This chain connects TRBV3-1 to TRBJ1-2; tentatively, D is TRBD1 (5 bases). CDR3 length: 15 residues. Trimming shortened V by 2 bases and J by 9 bases, and 19 bases separated the two germline ends. The germline CDR1 and CDR2 sequences are LGHDT and YNNKEL (reference sequence). The CDR3 region is CASSQWVGQRKSYTF. The DNA for the CDR3 is TGTGCCAGCAGCCAATGGGTCGGACAACGAAAGAGCTACACCTTC. The variable domain in full, with the rest retrieved from reference TRBV3-1 and TRBJ1-2, is DTAVSQTPKYLVTQMGNDKSIKCEQNLGHDTMYWYKQDSKKFLKIMFSYNNKELIINETVPNRFSPKSPDKAHLNLHINSLELGDSAVYFCASSQWVGQRKSYTFGSGTRLTVV.

Here the CDR3 DNA reads TGTGCCAGTAGTACCCGGGCGCAGGCGGCGGACTATGGCTACACCTTC. Its translation is CASSTRAQAADYGYTF. The chain is built from TRBV19 and TRBJ1-2; D unclear. Per germline, CDR1 LNHDA and CDR2 SQIVND (reference sequence). The CDR3 consists of 16 residues. Between the trimmed V and J ends, which lost 4 bases and 3 bases, there was a span of 18 bases.

V gene TRBV6-5 combines with J gene TRBJ1-1; D is unclear. This CDR3 comprises 13 residues. The V end was cut by 3 bases, the J end by 5 bases, with 10 bases between. Germline lookup yields CDR1 MNHEY and CDR2 SVGAGI. CDR3 sequence reads: CASSYSGLTEAFF. CDR3 sequence (DNA): TGTGCCAGCAGTTATAGTGGGCTGACTGAAGCTTTCTTT.

This clonotype was counted at least ten times. V and J are TRBV7-8 and TRBJ2-5, with TRBD1 as a possible D gene (6 bases). V lost 1 base and J lost 4, with 13 bases in between. CDR1 SGHVS and CDR2 FQNEAQ come from the germline V gene. This CDR3 has 15 residues. The CDR3 DNA reads TGTGCCAGCAGCTTAGTTACAGGGTACCGAGAGACCCAGTACTTC. Its protein is CASSLVTGYRETQYF.

This clonotype was observed a handful of times. J is TRBJ2-7 and V is TRBV7-9, with 12 nucleotides matching TRBD1. V dropped 5 bases and J dropped 0; count of bases not matched to a gene: 11. CDR3 length: 18 amino acids. Germline V gives CDR1 SEHNR, CDR2 FQNEAQ (reference sequence). The CDR3 loop reads CASSKPGQGAISSYEQYF. The CDR3 DNA reads as TGTGCCAGCAGCAAACCGGGACAGGGGGCGATCAGCTCCTACGAGCAGTACTTC.

This chain uses TRBV5-1 with TRBJ2-1; 9 nucleotides match TRBD2. CDR3 length: 16 amino acids. J was trimmed by 10 bases and V by 1 base; bases with no gene match: 12. CDR1 is SGHRS and CDR2 is YFSETQ in the germline V gene. CDR3 sequence: CASSLQGLASGTEQFF. In DNA form, the CDR3 reads TGCGCCAGCAGCTTGCAGGGACTAGCAAGCGGAACGGAGCAGTTCTTC.

This clonotype was seen a few times. This chain connects TRBV5-1 to TRBJ2-2; 9 bases line up with TRBD2. The CDR3 has 15 residues. CDR1 is SGHRS, CDR2 YFSETQ, per germline. V shed 4 bases and J 5 bases; nucleotides not matched to a gene: 6. This CDR3 is CASSPIAGATGELFF. DNA for the CDR3: TGCGCCAGCAGCCCCATAGCGGGAGCGACCGGGGAGCTGTTTTTT.

This clonotype was seen repeatedly, ten times or more. V gene TRBV2 combines with J gene TRBJ2-1, with TRBD2 matching 10 bases. V trimming: 3 bases; J trimming: 9 bases; junction bases outside the gene matches: 11. The CDR3 sequence is 16 residues long. Germline V CDR1 and CDR2: SNHLY, FYNNEI. CDR3 sequence: CASSEGIAGGEAEQFF. The CDR3 DNA reads as TGTGCCAGCAGTGAGGGTATAGCGGGAGGAGAGGCTGAGCAGTTCTTC.

This clonotype was recorded a few times. This chain joins TRBV3-1 and TRBJ2-7, with 7 nucleotides matching TRBD1. The CDR3 totals 16 residues. Trimming took 5 bases from V and 6 from J; bases not matched to a gene: 16. Germline CDR1 is LGHDT and CDR2 is YNNKEL (reference sequence). This CDR3 reads CASSYLREGAFSEQYF. CDR3 bases: TGTGCCAGCAGCTACCTCCGAGAGGGGGCTTTCTCCGAGCAGTACTTC.

In this sample, this clonotype turned up a few times. The chain links TRBV9 to TRBJ2-1; D may correspond to TRBD1 or TRBD2 (5 bases each). The CDR3 is 15 amino acids. Germline CDR1 reads SGDLS; CDR2 reads YYNGEE. Trimming removed 2 bases at V and 2 bases at J, with 11 bases between. The CDR3 coding sequence is TGTGCCAGCAGCGTTGGGACCACCACCTACAATGAGCAGTTCTTC. Residues: CASSVGTTTYNEQFF.

This clonotype has a count of ten or more. The V call is TRBV12-3 or TRBV12-4, the J call TRBJ2-7; D ambiguous. V was pared by 2 bases and J by 2 bases, with 7 bases between. The CDR3 totals 13 residues. CDR3 in DNA: TGTGCCAGCAGTTTACATGGCGCCTACGAGCAGTACTTC. Translated, it gives CASSLHGAYEQYF.

This clonotype was counted a few times. The CDR3 region is CASSTLAGLSYEQYF. CDR3 DNA sequence: TGTGCCAGCAGTACTCTAGCGGGTCTCTCCTACGAGCAGTACTTC. The chain joins TRBV6-5 to TRBJ2-7; TRBD2 agrees at 8 bases. V trimming: 5 bases; J trimming: 0 bases; junction bases outside the gene matches: 6. Germline CDR1 and CDR2: MNHEY and SVGAGI. CDR3 size: 15 residues.

The chain joins TRBV7-3 to TRBJ1-1; 10 bases agree with TRBD1. Germline V gene lookup returns CDR1 SGHTA and CDR2 FQGTGA. The J segment lost 1 base and the V segment lost 3 bases, leaving 5 bases of the junction unmatched. The CDR3 is 16 residues long. The CDR3 DNA follows: TGTGCCAGCAGCTTGAGACAGGGGGCGAGGAACACTGAAGCTTTCTTT. This encodes CASSLRQGARNTEAFF. The complete variable domain, with remaining parts taken from reference TRBV7-3 and TRBJ1-1, reads GAGVSQTPSNKVTEKGKYVELRCDPISGHTALYWYRQSLGQGPEFLIYFQGTGAADDSGLPNDRFFAVRPEGSVSTLKIQRTERGDSAVYLCASSLRQGARNTEAFFGQGTRLTVV.

This clonotype was seen ten or more times. The gene calls are TRBV28 and TRBJ2-3; tentative D call: TRBD2 (6 bases). This CDR3 is built from 17 residues. Germline lookup yields CDR1 MDHEN and CDR2 SYDVKM. V was cut by 9 bases and J by 4 bases, with 26 bases left in between. The CDR3 DNA reads TGTGCCAGTGTCGCACTAGCTGCCGGGGTTAGCGCAGATACGCAGTATTTT. Translated: CASVALAAGVSADTQYF.

This clonotype was observed at least ten times. The chain employs TRBV12-3 or TRBV12-4 and TRBJ2-3; 9 bases match TRBD2. J gave up 2 bases and V 7 bases, and 10 bases lay outside the gene matches. The CDR3 has 16 residues. The CDR3 sequence: CASKELAGGVTDTQYF. CDR3 in DNA: TGTGCCAGCAAAGAACTAGCGGGTGGGGTCACAGATACGCAGTATTTT.

V is TRBV5-1 and J is TRBJ2-3, with 11 positions matching TRBD2. From germline, CDR1 is SGHRS and CDR2 YFSETQ. The CDR3 is 14 residues long. J lost 4 bases, V lost 8 bases, and 6 bases had no gene match. For the CDR3, the DNA is TGCGCCAGTTCAAGACTAGCGGGGCCAGATACGCAGTATTTT. Amino acids: CASSRLAGPDTQYF.

As concerns this clonotype: This may stem from a read error, because a much larger clone lies one nucleotide away. This rearrangement joins TRBV2 to TRBJ2-1; D call uncertain. Germline values: CDR1 SNHLY, CDR2 FYNNEI. This CDR3 is 15 amino acids long. The CDR3 protein is CASSMDVSSYNERFF. The CDR3 DNA sequence: TGTGCCAGCAGTATGGACGTGAGCTCCTACAATGAGCGGTTCTTC.

The chain is built from TRBV7-2 and TRBJ2-7, with D possibly matching TRBD2 (7 bases). V gave up 5 bases and J gave up 0 bases, with 14 bases separating them. The CDR3 has 15 amino acids. Germline loops: CDR1 SGHTA, CDR2 FQGNSA. CDR3 region: CASSTGSGVSYEQYF. For the CDR3, the DNA is TGTGCCAGCAGCACAGGGAGCGGGGTCTCCTACGAGCAGTACTTC.